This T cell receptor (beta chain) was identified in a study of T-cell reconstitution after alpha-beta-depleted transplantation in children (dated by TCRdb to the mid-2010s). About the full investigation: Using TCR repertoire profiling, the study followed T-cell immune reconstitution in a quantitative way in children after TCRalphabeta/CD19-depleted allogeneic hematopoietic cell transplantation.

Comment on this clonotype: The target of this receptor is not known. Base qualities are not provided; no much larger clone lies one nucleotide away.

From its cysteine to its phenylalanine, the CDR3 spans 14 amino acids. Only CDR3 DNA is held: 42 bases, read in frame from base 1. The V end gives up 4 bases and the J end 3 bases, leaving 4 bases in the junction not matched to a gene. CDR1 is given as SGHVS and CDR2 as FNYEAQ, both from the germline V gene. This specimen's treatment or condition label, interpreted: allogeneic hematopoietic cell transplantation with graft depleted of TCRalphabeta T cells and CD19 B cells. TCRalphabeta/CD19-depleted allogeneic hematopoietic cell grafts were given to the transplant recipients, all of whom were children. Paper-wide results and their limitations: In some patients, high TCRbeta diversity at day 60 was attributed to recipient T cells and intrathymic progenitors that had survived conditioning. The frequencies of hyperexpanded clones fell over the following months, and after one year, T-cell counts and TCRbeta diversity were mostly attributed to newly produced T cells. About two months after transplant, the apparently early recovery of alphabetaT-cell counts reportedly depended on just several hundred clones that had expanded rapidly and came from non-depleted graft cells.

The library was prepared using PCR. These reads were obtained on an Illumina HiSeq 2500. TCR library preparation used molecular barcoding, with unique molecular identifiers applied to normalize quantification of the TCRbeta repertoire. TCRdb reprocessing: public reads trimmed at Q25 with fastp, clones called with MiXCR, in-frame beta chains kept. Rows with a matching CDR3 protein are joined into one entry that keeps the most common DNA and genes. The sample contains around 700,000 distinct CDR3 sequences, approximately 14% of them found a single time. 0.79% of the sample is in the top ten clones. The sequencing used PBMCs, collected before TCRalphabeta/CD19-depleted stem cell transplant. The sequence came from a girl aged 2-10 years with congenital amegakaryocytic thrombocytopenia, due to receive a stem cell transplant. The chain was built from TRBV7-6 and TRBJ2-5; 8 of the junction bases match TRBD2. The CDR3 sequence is CASSSLAAKETQYF. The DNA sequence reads TGTGCCAGCAGCTCACTAGCGGCCAAAGAGACCCAGTACTTC.